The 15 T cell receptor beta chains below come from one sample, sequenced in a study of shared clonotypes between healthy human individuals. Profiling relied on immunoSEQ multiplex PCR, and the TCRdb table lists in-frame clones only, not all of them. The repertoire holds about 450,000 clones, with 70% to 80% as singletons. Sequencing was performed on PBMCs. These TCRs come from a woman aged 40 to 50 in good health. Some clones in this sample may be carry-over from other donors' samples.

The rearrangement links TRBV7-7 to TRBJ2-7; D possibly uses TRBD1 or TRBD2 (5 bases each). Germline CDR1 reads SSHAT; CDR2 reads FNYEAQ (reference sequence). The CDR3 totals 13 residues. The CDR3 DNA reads TGTGCTAGCGTCCCCCGGGACGAGGGCGAGCAGTACTTC. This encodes CASVPRDEGEQYF.

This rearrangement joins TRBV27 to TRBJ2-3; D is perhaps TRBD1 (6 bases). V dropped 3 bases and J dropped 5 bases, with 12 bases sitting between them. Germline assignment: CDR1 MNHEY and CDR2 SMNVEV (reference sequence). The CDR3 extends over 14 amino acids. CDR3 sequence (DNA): TGTGCCAGCAGTTTCTCAGGGGCCGGAGATACGCAGTATTTT. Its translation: CASSFSGAGDTQYF.

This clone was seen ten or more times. CDR3 protein: CAWSVGLEGETQYF. CDR3 DNA: TGTGCCTGGAGTGTAGGACTAGAGGGGGAGACCCAGTACTTC. V is TRBV30 and J is TRBJ2-5; 7 bases are shared with TRBD2. The V gene end was trimmed by 0 bases and the J gene end by 5 bases; junction bases not matched to a gene: 6. This CDR3 region has 14 residues. CDR1 and CDR2 (germline): GTSNPN, SVGIG (reference sequence).

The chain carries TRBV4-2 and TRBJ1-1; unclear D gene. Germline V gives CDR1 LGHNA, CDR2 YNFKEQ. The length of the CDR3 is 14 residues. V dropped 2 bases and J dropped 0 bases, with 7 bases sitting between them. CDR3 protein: CASSQKGLNTEAFF. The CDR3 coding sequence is TGTGCCAGCAGCCAAAAAGGGTTGAACACTGAAGCTTTCTTT.

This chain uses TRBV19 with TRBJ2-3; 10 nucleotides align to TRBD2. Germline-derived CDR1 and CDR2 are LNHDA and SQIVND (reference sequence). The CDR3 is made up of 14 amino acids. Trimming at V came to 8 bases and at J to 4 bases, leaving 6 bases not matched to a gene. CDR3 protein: CASQLAGGPDTQYF. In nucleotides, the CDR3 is TGTGCCAGTCAATTAGCGGGAGGTCCAGATACGCAGTATTTT.

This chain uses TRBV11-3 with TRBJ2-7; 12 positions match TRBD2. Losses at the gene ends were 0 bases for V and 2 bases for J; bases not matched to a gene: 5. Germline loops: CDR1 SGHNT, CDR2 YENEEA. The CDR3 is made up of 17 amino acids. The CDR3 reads CASSLDSSSGRAYEQYF. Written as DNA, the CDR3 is TGTGCCAGCAGCTTAGACTCCTCTAGCGGGAGGGCCTACGAGCAGTACTTC. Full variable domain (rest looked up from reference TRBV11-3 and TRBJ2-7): EAGVVQSPRYKIIEKKQPVAFWCNPISGHNTLYWYLQNLGQGPELLIRYENEEAVDDSQLPKDRFSAERLKGVDSTLKIQPAELGDSAVYLCASSLDSSSGRAYEQYFGPGTRLTVT.

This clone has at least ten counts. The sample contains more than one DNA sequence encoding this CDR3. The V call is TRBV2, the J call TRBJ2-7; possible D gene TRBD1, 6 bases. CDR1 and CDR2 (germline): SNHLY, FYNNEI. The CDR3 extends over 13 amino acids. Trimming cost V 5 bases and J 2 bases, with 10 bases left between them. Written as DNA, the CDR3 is TGTGCCAGCAGTCCCGGACAGACCTACGAGCAGTACTTC. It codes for CASSPGQTYEQYF. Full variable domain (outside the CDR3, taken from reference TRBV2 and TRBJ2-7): EPEVTQTPSHQVTQMGQEVILRCVPISNHLYFYWYRQILGQKVEFLVSFYNNEISEKSEIFDDQFSVERPDGSNFTLKIRSTKLEDSAMYFCASSPGQTYEQYFGPGTRLTVT.

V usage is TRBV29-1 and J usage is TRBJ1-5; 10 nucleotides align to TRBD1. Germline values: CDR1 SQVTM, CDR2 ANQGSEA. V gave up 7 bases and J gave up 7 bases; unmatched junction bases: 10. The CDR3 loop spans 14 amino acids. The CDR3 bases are TGCAGCGCCCCGGGACAGGGGAAGGAACAGCCCCAGCATTTT. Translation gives CSAPGQGKEQPQHF.

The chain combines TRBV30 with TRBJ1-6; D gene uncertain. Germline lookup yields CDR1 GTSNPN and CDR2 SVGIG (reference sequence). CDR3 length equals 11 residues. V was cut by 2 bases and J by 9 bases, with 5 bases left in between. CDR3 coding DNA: TGTGCCTGGAGTATTGGTTCACCCCTCCACTTT. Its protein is CAWSIGSPLHF. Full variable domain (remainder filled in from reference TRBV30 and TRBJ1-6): SQTIHQWPATLVQPVGSPLSLECTVEGTSNPNLYWYRQAAGRGLQLLFYSVGIGQISSEVPQNLSASRPQDRQFILSSKKLLLSDSGFYLCAWSIGSPLHFGNGTRLTVT.

Here the CDR3 DNA reads TGTGCCAGCAGCTTAGATCGGCGACTAGCGGGAGGACCCTACAATGAGCAGTTCTTC. Translated: CASSLDRRLAGGPYNEQFF. The gene calls are TRBV13 and TRBJ2-1; TRBD2 matches 13 bases. Germline CDR1 reads PRHDT; CDR2 reads FYEKMQ (reference sequence). The junction had 8 bases not matched to a gene; V was cut back by 1 base and J by 2 bases. The CDR3 runs 19 residues.

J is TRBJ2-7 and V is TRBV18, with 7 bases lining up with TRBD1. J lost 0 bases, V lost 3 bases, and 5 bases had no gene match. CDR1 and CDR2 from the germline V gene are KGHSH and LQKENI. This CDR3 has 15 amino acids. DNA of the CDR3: TGTGCCAGCTCACCCACACAGGGGCGCTCCTACGAGCAGTACTTC. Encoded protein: CASSPTQGRSYEQYF.

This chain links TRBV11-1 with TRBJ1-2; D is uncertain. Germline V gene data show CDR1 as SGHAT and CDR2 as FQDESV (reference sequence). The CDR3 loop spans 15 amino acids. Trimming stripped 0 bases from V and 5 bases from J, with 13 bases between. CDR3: CASSLAGTAGYGYTF. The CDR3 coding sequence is TGTGCCAGCAGCTTAGCTGGTACTGCGGGGTATGGCTACACCTTC.

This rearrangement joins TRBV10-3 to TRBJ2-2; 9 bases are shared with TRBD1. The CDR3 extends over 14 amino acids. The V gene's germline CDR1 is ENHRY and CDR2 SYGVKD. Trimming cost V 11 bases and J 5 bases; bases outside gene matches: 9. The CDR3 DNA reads TGTGCCTCAAAAAGGACAGGGGAGACCGGGGAGCTGTTTTTT. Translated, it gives CASKRTGETGELFF.

CDR3 nucleotide sequence: TGTGCCATCAGAGGGACATCTAGCTCCTACGAGCAGTACTTC. Protein product: CAIRGTSSSYEQYF. V usage is TRBV10-3 and J usage is TRBJ2-7, with a weak D call TRBD1 (6 bases). Trimming removed 6 bases at V and 0 bases at J, with 12 bases between. Germline V CDR1 and CDR2: ENHRY, SYGVKD. This CDR3 spans 14 amino acids.

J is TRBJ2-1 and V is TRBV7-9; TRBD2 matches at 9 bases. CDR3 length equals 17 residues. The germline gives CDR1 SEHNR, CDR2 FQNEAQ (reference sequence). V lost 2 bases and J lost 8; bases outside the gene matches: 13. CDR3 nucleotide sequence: TGTGCCAGCAGCTTACCTCCGGGACTAGCCGCTTCCGATGAGCAGTTCTTC. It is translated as CASSLPPGLAASDEQFF.